These 20 T cell receptor beta chains were sequenced from one sample in a study of prognosis after radiotherapy for stage I lung cancer. Genomic DNA served as the source from which two-round multiplex PCR generated TCR beta CDR3 amplicons. Used in first-round PCR were primers specific to each TRBV and TRBJ gene. TCRdb independently ran MiXCR on the multiplex PCR reads; one entry per CDR3 protein. Of about 12,000 distinct CDR3 sequences detected, 45% to 60% appear once; the ten largest clones hold 20% to 25%. The specimen was PBMCs, collected before or after stereotactic body radiation therapy (not recorded which). All receptors derive from a donor over 45 with non-small cell lung cancer.

Concerning this clonotype: Only one base separates this from a far larger clonotype, so it likely reflects a read error. CDR3 DNA sequence: TGTGCCAGCAGCCAGAATGGACTAGCGGAGGGTGAGCAGTTCTTC. It specifies CASSQNGLAEGEQFF. The chain links TRBV7-9 to TRBJ2-1; 10 bases map to TRBD2. CDR3 length: 15 amino acids. J lost 9 bases, V lost 5 bases, and 10 bases had no gene match. The germline V gene encodes CDR1 SEHNR and CDR2 FQNEAQ (reference sequence).

There are many counts of this clonotype. The rearrangement uses TRBV6-9 and TRBJ2-5, with D hard to call. This CDR3 contains 13 residues. Germline V gene lookup returns CDR1 MNHGY and CDR2 SVAAGI. V gave up 3 bases and J gave up 4 bases, with 9 bases separating them. The CDR3 DNA follows: TGTGCCAGCAGTTACCGGCGCCCAGAGACCCAGTACTTC. Its translation: CASSYRRPETQYF.

At least ten counts were recorded for this clonotype. A much larger clone sits a single nucleotide away, making a read error possible. The missing conserved phenylalanine or tryptophan at the end of this CDR3 makes a read error likely. The chain recombines TRBV6-1 with TRBJ2-7; weak D call: TRBD1 (5 bases). V was trimmed by 2 bases and J by 4 bases, leaving 15 bases between them. CDR1 and CDR2 (germline): MNHNS, SASEGT. The CDR3 consists of 15 residues. CDR3 bases: TGTGCCAGCAGTGAATCGCAGGGAAATTTATACGAGCAGTACCTC. Its protein product is CASSESQGNLYEQYL.

This clonotype has at least ten counts. This may arise from a read error, as a much more abundant clone is one base away. V usage is TRBV19 and J usage is TRBJ1-5; D is undetermined. In germline, CDR1 is LNHDA, CDR2 SQIVND (reference sequence). The CDR3 consists of 15 residues. The V and J ends lost 1 base and 5 bases respectively, with 12 bases between them. Written as DNA, the CDR3 is TGTGCCAGTAGTATAGGAGGCAGGACGGATCAGCCCCAGCATTTT. Residues: CASSIGGRTDQPQHF.

This clonotype was detected a few times. This sequence joins TRBV6-1 and TRBJ2-3; 8 bases fit TRBD2. Germline CDR1 is MNHNS and CDR2 is SASEGT. Germline trimming cut 7 bases from V and 4 bases from J; bases unmatched to any gene: 7. The CDR3 has 14 residues. CDR3 nucleotides: TGTGCCAGCATCCTATCGGGAGGGGCAGATACGCAGTATTTT. Translated, it gives CASILSGGADTQYF.

This chain uses TRBV27 with TRBJ1-6; 7 nucleotides match TRBD1. Germline CDR1 reads MNHEY; CDR2 reads SMNVEV (reference sequence). Unmatched junction bases numbered 6, after V lost 5 bases and J lost 5 bases. The CDR3 has 15 residues. The CDR3 loop is CASSRQQGNNSPLHF. CDR3 nucleotide sequence: TGTGCCAGCAGTAGACAACAGGGGAATAATTCACCCCTCCACTTT.

The chain carries TRBV28 and TRBJ1-5, with unresolved D. The CDR3 extends over 13 amino acids. CDR1 is MDHEN and CDR2 is SYDVKM in the germline V gene. V lost 10 bases and J 4 bases, leaving 14 bases between the germline ends. The CDR3 is CAINPDGNQPQHF. CDR3 sequence (DNA): TGTGCCATCAACCCCGACGGAAATCAGCCCCAGCATTTT. Filled out from reference TRBV28 and TRBJ1-5, the complete variable domain reads DVKVTQSSRYLVKRTGEKVFLECVQDMDHENMFWYRQDPGLGLRLIYFSYDVKMKEKGDIPEGYSVSREKKERFSLILESASTNQTSMYLCAINPDGNQPQHFGDGTRLSIL.

This chain uses TRBV12-3 or TRBV12-4 with TRBJ2-1; D call uncertain. The CDR3 extends over 11 amino acids. V gave up 5 bases and J gave up 8 bases, with 7 bases separating them. This CDR3 reads CASSHCYEQFF. CDR3 nucleotides: TGTGCCAGCAGTCACTGTTATGAGCAGTTCTTC.

This clonotype is medium-sized in the sample. The rearrangement uses TRBV7-9 and TRBJ2-1, with TRBD2 identical over 15 bases. V dropped 2 bases and J dropped 5; count of bases not matched to a gene: 10. Germline V lookup: CDR1 SEHNR, CDR2 FQNEAQ (reference sequence). The CDR3 spans 19 residues. CDR3 protein: CASSLTGLAGGLRNNEQFF. The CDR3 DNA reads TGTGCCAGCAGCTTAACGGGACTAGCGGGAGGCCTGAGGAACAATGAGCAGTTCTTC.

Here the CDR3 DNA reads TGTGCCAGCAGTTACCTAGAGTCCGGGACAGGTATTACTGAGCAGTTCTTC. Translating it yields CASSYLESGTGITEQFF. The gene calls are TRBV6-5 and TRBJ2-1; 8 bases map to TRBD1. The ends lost 2 bases at V and 9 bases at J; junction bases unmatched: 15. The CDR3 has 17 residues. The germline V gene has CDR1 MNHEY and CDR2 SVGAGI.

This clonotype appeared once. One base away lies a much larger clone, so this may be a sequencing read error. The V and J genes are TRBV11-3 and TRBJ2-1, with D maybe TRBD2 (6 bases). From germline, CDR1 is SGHNT and CDR2 YENEEA. Trimming took off 7 bases at V and 5 bases at J, with 12 bases between the two ends. The CDR3 spans 13 residues. CDR3 protein: CASISWEDNEQFF. The CDR3 DNA reads TGTGCCAGCATCTCCTGGGAGGACAATGAGCAGTTCTTC.

By share, this clonotype ranks as medium-sized. The chain recombines TRBV20-1 with TRBJ1-2, with D maybe TRBD1 (5 bases). CDR3 length: 11 residues. Trimming pared 5 bases from V and 5 bases from J, leaving 9 bases between. Germline V CDR1 and CDR2: DFQATT, SNEGSKA (reference sequence). The DNA of the CDR3 is TGCAGTGCTCCCAGGGTTTATGGCTACACCTTC. Protein sequence: CSAPRVYGYTF.

V gene TRBV6-2 or TRBV6-3 combines with J gene TRBJ1-1, with 7 bases aligning to TRBD1. Trimming at V came to 2 bases and at J to 7 bases, leaving 4 bases not matched to a gene. Per the germline V gene, CDR1 is MNHEY and CDR2 is SVGEGT. The CDR3 contains 13 residues. CDR3 nucleotide sequence: TGTGCCAGCAGTTACCGGACAGGTTGTGAAGCTTTCTTT. Amino acids: CASSYRTGCEAFF.

J is TRBJ1-2 and V is TRBV2; no clear D gene. Germline CDR1 SNHLY, CDR2 FYNNEI. This CDR3 is 15 amino acids long. The V and J ends lost 1 base and 4 bases respectively, with 13 bases between them. The CDR3 DNA reads as TGTGCCAGCAGTGAAGGTATGGACGAGGGCTATGGCTACACCTTC. Translation: CASSEGMDEGYGYTF.

This clonotype showed up many times. The chain recombines TRBV10-2 with TRBJ2-2; D is perhaps TRBD1 (5 bases). Trimming stripped 6 bases from V and 4 bases from J, with 12 bases between. Per the germline V gene, CDR1 is WSHSY and CDR2 is SAAADI. This CDR3 region has 14 residues. This chain's CDR3 is CASRQGVSTGELFF. CDR3 bases: TGCGCCAGCAGACAAGGGGTGTCCACCGGGGAGCTGTTTTTT.

In its sample, this clonotype was seen once. This sequence joins TRBV20-1 and TRBJ1-1; D remains unclear. The CDR3 is 12 amino acids. The V end was cut by 3 bases, the J end by 1 base, with 6 bases between. The germline V gene encodes CDR1 DFQATT and CDR2 SNEGSKA (reference sequence). The CDR3 loop reads CSASPQNTEAFF. DNA for the CDR3: TGCAGTGCTAGCCCCCAGAACACTGAAGCTTTCTTT.

The chain has TRBV28 and TRBJ1-2, with D perhaps matching TRBD1 (6 bases). The V gene lost 3 bases and the J gene lost 4 bases, with 15 bases spanning the gap. There are 15 residues in the CDR3. The germline CDR1 and CDR2 sequences are MDHEN and SYDVKM. This CDR3 reads CASSFPTGQRYGYTF. Written as DNA, the CDR3 is TGTGCCAGCAGTTTCCCCACAGGGCAACGCTATGGCTACACCTTC.

This clonotype rates as medium-sized. The genes are TRBV20-1 and TRBJ2-7, with D possibly being TRBD2 (6 bases). The CDR3 runs 12 residues. Germline assignment: CDR1 DFQATT and CDR2 SNEGSKA (reference sequence). V was clipped by 3 bases and J by 2 bases, with 8 bases between them. The CDR3, as DNA: TGCAGTGCTAGCGGGAGTACCTACGAGCAGTACTTC. This translates into CSASGSTYEQYF.

Of note for this clonotype: A read error is the likely source, as a far larger clone sits one nucleotide away. The chain employs TRBV7-9 and TRBJ2-5; 10 nucleotides align to TRBD1. The J call may be in error: the DNA end matches TRBJ2-1 better. Germline lookup yields CDR1 SEHNR and CDR2 FQNEAQ (reference sequence). This CDR3 region has 15 residues. The CDR3 reads CASSLGQGAGNDQFF. The CDR3 bases are TGTGCCAGCAGCTTAGGACAGGGGGCAGGCAATGACCAGTTCTTC.

This clonotype is classed as medium-sized. The rearrangement links TRBV6-4 to TRBJ2-7, with D tentatively TRBD1 (6 bases). V was clipped by 6 bases and J by 2 bases, with 17 bases between them. The length of the CDR3 is 15 residues. Germline CDR1 and CDR2: MRHNA and SNTAGT. In DNA form, the CDR3 reads TGTGCCAGCAGAAAACCAGGGGACCATACCTACGAGCAGTACTTC. Translated, it gives CASRKPGDHTYEQYF.